The T cell receptor (beta chain) under discussion was sequenced for a study of Graves' ophthalmopathy and Graves' hyperthyroidism. Study conclusions and caveats: This model predicted ophthalmopathy progression (sensitivity around 71%, specificity 72.22%).

Amplification from RNA transcripts yielded the TCR beta CDR3 regions. Scientists carried out first-round RT-PCR using HTBI primers and then a second-round multiplex PCR. TCRdb re-derived calls from the multiplex PCR reads in MiXCR, one entry per CDR3 protein. The sample has a few hundred thousand distinct CDR3 sequences, under 45% seen once; the top ten hold about 4.2%. The sample holds many counts of this clonotype. The antigen remains unidentified. Trimming removed 4 bases from V and 2 bases from J, with 14 bases in between. Germline loops: CDR1 SGHDN, CDR2 FVKESK. The CDR3 loop spans 16 amino acids.

The specimen sequenced was peripheral blood or thyroid tissue (not recorded which). This receptor was obtained from an adult man with Graves' hyperthyroidism. The rearrangement joins TRBV14 to TRBJ1-4; possible D gene TRBD1, 5 bases. CDR3 residues: CASSPSGDWTNEKLFF. The CDR3 bases are TGTGCCAGCAGCCCCTCGGGGGATTGGACTAATGAAAAACTGTTTTTT.